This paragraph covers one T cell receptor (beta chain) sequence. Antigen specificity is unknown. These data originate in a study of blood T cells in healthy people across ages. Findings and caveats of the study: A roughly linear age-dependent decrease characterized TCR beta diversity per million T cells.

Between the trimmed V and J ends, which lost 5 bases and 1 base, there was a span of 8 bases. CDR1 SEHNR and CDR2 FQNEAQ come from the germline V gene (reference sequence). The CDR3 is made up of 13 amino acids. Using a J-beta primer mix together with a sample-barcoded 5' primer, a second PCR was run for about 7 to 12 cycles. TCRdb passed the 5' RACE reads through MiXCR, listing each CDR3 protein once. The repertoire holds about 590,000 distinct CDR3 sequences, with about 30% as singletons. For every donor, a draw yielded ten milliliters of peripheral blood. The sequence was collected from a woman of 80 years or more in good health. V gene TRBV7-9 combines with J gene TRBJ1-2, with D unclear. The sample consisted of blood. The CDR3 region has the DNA TGTGCCAGCAGCCCCCTGGTTAACTATGGCTACACCTTC. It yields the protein CASSPLVNYGYTF.